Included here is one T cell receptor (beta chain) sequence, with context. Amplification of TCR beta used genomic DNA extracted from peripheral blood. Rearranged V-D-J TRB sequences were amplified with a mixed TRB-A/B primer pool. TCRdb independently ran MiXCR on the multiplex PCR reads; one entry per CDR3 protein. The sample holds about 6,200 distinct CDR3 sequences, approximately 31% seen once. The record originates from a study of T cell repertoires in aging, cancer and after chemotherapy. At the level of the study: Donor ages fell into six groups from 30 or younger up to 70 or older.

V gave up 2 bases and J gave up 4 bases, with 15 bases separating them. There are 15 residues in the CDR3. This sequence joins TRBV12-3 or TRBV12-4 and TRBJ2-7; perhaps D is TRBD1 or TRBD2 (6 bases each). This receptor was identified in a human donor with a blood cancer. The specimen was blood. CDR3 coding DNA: TGTGCCAGCAGTTTAAATAGCGGAGGGGGTTACGAGCAGTACTTC. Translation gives CASSLNSGGGYEQYF.